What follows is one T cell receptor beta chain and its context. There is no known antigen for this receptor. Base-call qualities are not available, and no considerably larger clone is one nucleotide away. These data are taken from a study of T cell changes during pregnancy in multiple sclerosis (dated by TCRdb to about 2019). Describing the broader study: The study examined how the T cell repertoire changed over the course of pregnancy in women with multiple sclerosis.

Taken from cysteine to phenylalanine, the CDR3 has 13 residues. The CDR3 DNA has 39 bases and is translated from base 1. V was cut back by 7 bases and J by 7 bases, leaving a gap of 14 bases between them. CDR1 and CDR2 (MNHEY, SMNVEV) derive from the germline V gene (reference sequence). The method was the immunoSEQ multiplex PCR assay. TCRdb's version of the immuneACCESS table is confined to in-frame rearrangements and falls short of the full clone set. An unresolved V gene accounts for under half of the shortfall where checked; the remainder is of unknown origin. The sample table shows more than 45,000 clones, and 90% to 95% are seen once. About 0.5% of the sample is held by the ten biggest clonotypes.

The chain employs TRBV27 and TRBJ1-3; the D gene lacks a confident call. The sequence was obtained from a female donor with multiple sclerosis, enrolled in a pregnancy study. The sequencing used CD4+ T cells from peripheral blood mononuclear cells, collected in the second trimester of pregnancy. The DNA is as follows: TGTGCCAGCAAGAAGTCAGGTTCGAACACCATATATTTT. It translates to CASKKSGSNTIYF.